Below are 7 T cell receptor beta chains sequenced from a single sample in a study of blood T cells in healthy people across ages. A second PCR, run for roughly 7 to 12 cycles, used a sample-barcoded 5' primer plus a J-beta primer mix. One entry per CDR3 protein, called by TCRdb with MiXCR from the 5' RACE reads. The sample holds about 290,000 distinct CDR3 sequences, around 27% seen once. The sequencing input was blood. These receptors all stem from a woman in her seventies in good health.

The chain carries TRBV3-1 and TRBJ2-3; D is unclear. Germline V CDR1 and CDR2: LGHDT, YNNKEL (reference sequence). CDR3 length equals 15 residues. The germline V and J ends were trimmed by 3 bases and 6 bases, with 16 bases remaining between them. In nucleotides, the CDR3 is TGTGCCAGCAGCCAGAACATACCCATGGCGGATACGCAGTATTTT. As protein: CASSQNIPMADTQYF.

V usage is TRBV5-1 and J usage is TRBJ1-4; the D gene is possibly TRBD1 (5 bases). Trimming took 2 bases from V and 8 from J, leaving 10 bases between them. Looked up from germline, CDR1 is SGHRS and CDR2 is YFSETQ. The CDR3 has 13 amino acids. CDR3 residues: CASSFGTAEKLFF. The DNA of the CDR3 is TGCGCCAGCAGCTTTGGGACCGCAGAAAAACTGTTTTTT.

The chain joins TRBV7-2 to TRBJ2-4; D perhaps matches TRBD1 (5 bases). The CDR3 length is 15 residues. Germline V CDR1 and CDR2: SGHTA, FQGNSA. V was cut by 5 bases and J by 0 bases, with 11 bases left in between. CDR3 loop: CASSAQTVAKNIQYF. Here the CDR3 DNA reads TGTGCCAGCAGCGCCCAGACAGTAGCCAAAAACATTCAGTACTTC.

This clonotype turned up a few times. The chain employs TRBV20-1 and TRBJ1-6; D is perhaps TRBD1 (5 bases). Trimming left V 5 bases short and J 4 bases short, with 18 bases between. In germline, CDR1 is DFQATT, CDR2 SNEGSKA (reference sequence). CDR3 length: 16 amino acids. Written as DNA, the CDR3 is TGCAGTGCTTTGGACACCGCGGAACTTTATAATTCACCCCTCCACTTT. This encodes CSALDTAELYNSPLHF.

This clonotype was found a few times. The chain links TRBV7-2 to TRBJ2-7, with 10 nucleotides matching TRBD2. Trimming at V came to 4 bases and at J to 4 bases, leaving 7 bases not matched to a gene. CDR1 is SGHTA, CDR2 FQGNSA, per germline. This CDR3 is 15 amino acids long. The CDR3 DNA reads as TGTGCCAGCAGCTCACAGCGGGAGGGCCTGTACGAGCAGTACTTC. Translation gives CASSSQREGLYEQYF.

This clonotype was detected a few times. The chain links TRBV20-1 to TRBJ1-5, with 12 bases identical to TRBD1. The germline V gene encodes CDR1 DFQATT and CDR2 SNEGSKA (reference sequence). This CDR3 has 18 amino acids. The V and J ends lost 5 bases and 7 bases, in that order; junction bases with no gene match: 18. For the CDR3, the DNA is TGCAGTGCTGACTCCCGGGACAGGGGGCTCAGGTCAGGACAGCCCCAGCATTTT. This sequence encodes CSADSRDRGLRSGQPQHF.

The genes are TRBV11-2 and TRBJ2-6; D might be TRBD2 (5 bases). The germline V gene encodes CDR1 SGHAT and CDR2 FQNNGV. The length of the CDR3 is 16 residues. V lost 6 bases and J lost 0, with 12 bases in between. The DNA of the CDR3 is TGTGCCAGCAGAGGAGGAAGGGACTCTGGGGCCAACGTCCTGACTTTC. This gives the protein CASRGGRDSGANVLTF.